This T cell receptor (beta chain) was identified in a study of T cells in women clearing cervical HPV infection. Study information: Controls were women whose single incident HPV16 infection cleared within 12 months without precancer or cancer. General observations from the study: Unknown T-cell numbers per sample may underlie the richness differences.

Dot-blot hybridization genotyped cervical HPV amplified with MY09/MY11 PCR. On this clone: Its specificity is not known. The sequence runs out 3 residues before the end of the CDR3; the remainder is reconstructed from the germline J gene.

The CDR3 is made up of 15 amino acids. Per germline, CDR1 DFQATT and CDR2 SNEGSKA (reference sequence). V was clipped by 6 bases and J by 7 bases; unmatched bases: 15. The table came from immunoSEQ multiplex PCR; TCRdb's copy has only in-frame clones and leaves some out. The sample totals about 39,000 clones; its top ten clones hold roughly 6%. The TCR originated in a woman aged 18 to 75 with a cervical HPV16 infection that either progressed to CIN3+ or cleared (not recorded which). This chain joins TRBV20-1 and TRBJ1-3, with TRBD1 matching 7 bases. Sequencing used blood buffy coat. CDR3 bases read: TGCAGTGCGCAATTCTTACGGGACAGTCAGAACACC. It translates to CSAQFLRDSQNT. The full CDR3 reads CSAQFLRDSQNTIYF.